These T cell receptor beta chains were read from a single sample in a study of T-cell memory formation after mild COVID-19. TCRdb re-called the 5' RACE reads through MiXCR, storing one row per CDR3 protein. The sample gives 200,000 or so distinct CDR3 sequences, roughly 17% of which show up once; 2% to 2.5% is in the top ten. The sample taken for sequencing was PBMCs or a T cell subset sorted from them (not recorded which). These TCRs come from an adult woman who had mild COVID-19 (a few samples of this study predate the infection). Cell type and time point are not known. Each CDR3 is given with its conserved first and last residue. D genes are given only for firm matches. Not all rows give a size; the values are once, few, many and, for expanded clones, a class.

d_gene,abundance,j_gene,v_gene,CDR3nt,CDR3aa
.,few,TRBJ2-3,TRBV29-1,TGCAGCGTAGGACAGTACACAGATACGCAGTATTTT,CSVGQYTDTQYF
.,.,TRBJ2-5,TRBV7-9,TGTGCCAGCAGCTTAGATTCTCAGGGGCCCCCCGGGGAGACCCAGTACTTC,CASSLDSQGPPGETQYF
TRBD2,.,TRBJ2-2,TRBV7-9,TGTGCCAGCAGCTTAGGGACTAGCCCCACCGGGGAGCTGTTTTTT,CASSLGTSPTGELFF
TRBD2,.,TRBJ2-1,TRBV3-1,TGTGCCAGCAGCCCCATAGCGGGGGGAATCAATGAGCAGTTCTTC,CASSPIAGGINEQFF
TRBD1,many,TRBJ2-7,TRBV5-1,TGCGCCAGCAGCTCCAACCCGCCGGGGACAGGGGCCTACGAGCAGTACTTC,CASSSNPPGTGAYEQYF
.,.,TRBJ1-6,TRBV20-1,TGCAGTGCTAGCCAAACAGGAGCCCCTAATTCACCCCTCCACTTT,CSASQTGAPNSPLHF
.,.,TRBJ1-1,TRBV6-6,TGTGCCAGCAGCCAGATCAAGGTTTGGGAGCTAAGGAACACTGAAGCTTTCTTT,CASSQIKVWELRNTEAFF
TRBD1,few,TRBJ1-1,TRBV20-1,TGCAGTGTCGATACACAGGGGTTGAACACTGAAGCTTTCTTT,CSVDTQGLNTEAFF
.,many,TRBJ2-1,TRBV10-3,TGTGCCATCAGTGGCAACAATGAGCAGTTCTTC,CAISGNNEQFF
TRBD2,many,TRBJ2-7,TRBV4-3,TGCGCCAGCAGCCGAGGACTAGCGGGAGGCTTGAGCTCCTACGAGCAGTACTTC,CASSRGLAGGLSSYEQYF
TRBD1,.,TRBJ1-1,TRBV4-2,TGTGCCAGCAGCGTCCGACAGGGTGACACTGAAGCTTTCTTT,CASSVRQGDTEAFF
.,.,TRBJ2-1,TRBV9,TGTGCCAGCAGCCCTCGGCAGGGGTCCTACAATGAGCAGTTCTTC,CASSPRQGSYNEQFF
TRBD1,.,TRBJ2-2,TRBV28,TGTGCCAGCAGAACTATTCCCGGACAGGACACGAACACCGGGGAGCTGTTTTTT,CASRTIPGQDTNTGELFF
TRBD1,.,TRBJ1-3,TRBV7-2,TGTGCCAGCAGCGCTACAGGGGGTGGCAGAGGAAACACCATATATTTT,CASSATGGGRGNTIYF
.,.,TRBJ2-4,TRBV4-1,TGCGCCAGCAGCCGAATCTCATTCGGGGATGGCAAAAACATTCAGTACTTC,CASSRISFGDGKNIQYF
TRBD2,few,TRBJ2-1,TRBV15,TGTGCCACCTCGGCTTGGACTAGCGGGGGTGAGCAGTTCTTC,CATSAWTSGGEQFF
.,few,TRBJ2-5,TRBV7-2,TGTGCCAGCAGCCTGAGGACAGACGAGACCCAGTACTTC,CASSLRTDETQYF
.,.,TRBJ2-2,TRBV7-2,TGTGCCAGCAGCTTGTGGCGATCCACCGGGGAGCTGTTTTTT,CASSLWRSTGELFF
.,many,TRBJ2-1,TRBV20-1,TGCAGTGCGAGGACGGATTCCTACAATGAGCAGTTCTTC,CSARTDSYNEQFF
TRBD1,few,TRBJ1-4,TRBV12-3/TRBV12-4,TGTGCCAGCCTCAAGGGGGACAGGGGTGGAAGTGAAAAACTGTTTTTT,CASLKGDRGGSEKLFF
.,few,TRBJ2-7,TRBV7-3,TGTGCCAGCAGCTTAGACGAGCAGTACTTC,CASSLDEQYF
TRBD1,.,TRBJ1-1,TRBV6-4,TGTGCCAGCAGTGACGGGACAGGCGGGAACACTGAAGCTTTCTTT,CASSDGTGGNTEAFF
.,many,TRBJ1-1,TRBV18,TGTGCCAGCTCACTTGGTACCGGGTCAGCACTTGAAGCTTTCTTT,CASSLGTGSALEAFF
TRBD1,.,TRBJ2-5,TRBV10-3,TGTGCCATCAGGAGACAGGGGACCCCGTTAGAGACCCAGTACTTC,CAIRRQGTPLETQYF
.,.,TRBJ2-2,TRBV5-4,TGTGCCAGCCACCCGGGACGTTACACCGGGGAGCTGTTTTTT,CASHPGRYTGELFF
TRBD2,.,TRBJ2-5,TRBV12-5,TGTGCTAGTGGTTTGGTACTAGCGGGGGAGACCCAGTACTTC,CASGLVLAGETQYF
.,.,TRBJ2-1,TRBV30,TGTGCCTGGAGTGTCTCCGGGGGTGAGCAGTTCTTC,CAWSVSGGEQFF
.,few,TRBJ2-6,TRBV12-3/TRBV12-4,TGTGCCAGCAGTCCGAACAGGGTTGGGGCCAACGTCCTGACTTTC,CASSPNRVGANVLTF
.,few,TRBJ1-2,TRBV12-3/TRBV12-4,TGTGCCAGCAGTACGGGACCGAGAAACTATGGCTACACCTTC,CASSTGPRNYGYTF
.,.,TRBJ1-2,TRBV5-6,TGTGCCAGCAGCCTTGGACAGCACGCTAACTATGGCTACACCTTC,CASSLGQHANYGYTF
.,few,TRBJ2-1,TRBV11-2,TGTGCCAGCAGCAGAGTGGGACAGACTAACGCCGGGGGGGTCTACAATGAGCAGTTCTTC,CASSRVGQTNAGGVYNEQFF
.,.,TRBJ1-2,TRBV7-9,TGTGCCAGCAGCCCGACAGGAGAAAACTATGGCTACACCTTC,CASSPTGENYGYTF
.,.,TRBJ1-1,TRBV7-9,TGTGCCAGCAGTCCCGGCAGAGGGAAGACTGAAGCTTTCTTT,CASSPGRGKTEAFF
.,.,TRBJ1-4,TRBV12-3/TRBV12-4,TGTGCCAGCAGTGACCGGTACACTCCGACTAATGAAAAACTGTTTTTT,CASSDRYTPTNEKLFF
TRBD2,few,TRBJ2-1,TRBV20-1,TGCAGTGCTAGAGGCCAATTGATGGTAGCGGGAAAGGGCTCCTACAATGAGCAGTTCTTC,CSARGQLMVAGKGSYNEQFF
.,.,TRBJ2-5,TRBV15,TGTGCCACCAGCAGAGATCTACAGGTCCAAGAGACCCAGTACTTC,CATSRDLQVQETQYF
TRBD2,few,TRBJ2-4,TRBV5-1,TGCGCCAGCAGCTTCGACGGGGGGTACAACATTCAGTACTTC,CASSFDGGYNIQYF
.,few,TRBJ2-5,TRBV6-1,TGTGCCAGCACTGGGGTAAATCAACTAGGGCAGACCCAGTACTTC,CASTGVNQLGQTQYF
TRBD2,few,TRBJ2-7,TRBV18,TGTGCCAGCTCACCGGGACTAGCGGTCGAGCAGTACTTC,CASSPGLAVEQYF
TRBD1,.,TRBJ2-1,TRBV5-6,TGTGCCAGCAGCTCCCGGGACAGGGTCTCCTACAATGAGCAGTTCTTC,CASSSRDRVSYNEQFF
.,.,TRBJ2-3,TRBV24-1,TGTGCCACCAGTGACCCGGGCCGAACAGATACGCAGTATTTT,CATSDPGRTDTQYF
.,.,TRBJ1-2,TRBV5-1,TGCGCCAGCAGGTACCGGCTTAACTATGGCTACACCTTC,CASRYRLNYGYTF
.,few,TRBJ2-5,TRBV7-6,TGTGCCAGCAGCCCCCAGACAGAACAAGAGACCCAGTACTTC,CASSPQTEQETQYF
.,few,TRBJ2-3,TRBV20-1,TGCAGTGCTAGAGATTCGGGGAAGGTGTTCACAGATACGCAGTATTTT,CSARDSGKVFTDTQYF
TRBD1,.,TRBJ1-5,TRBV4-1,TGCGCCAGCAGCCCTGGACAGGGAAGCAATCAGCCCCAGCATTTT,CASSPGQGSNQPQHF
TRBD1,.,TRBJ2-1,TRBV28,TGTGCCAGCAGGGGACAGGGATTGTCCCCTGAGCAGTTCTTC,CASRGQGLSPEQFF
.,.,TRBJ2-3,TRBV30,TGTGCCTGGAGGGAGGTTCGAGGGAGGAGGAATACGCAGTATTTT,CAWREVRGRRNTQYF
TRBD1,.,TRBJ1-2,TRBV12-3/TRBV12-4,TGTGCCAGCAGGGCCGGGACAGCTATAACTATGCGCTACACCTTC,CASRAGTAITMRYTF
.,few,TRBJ2-2,TRBV2,TGTGCCAGCAGTGATGAGGGTCCGAACACCGGGGAGCTGTTTTTT,CASSDEGPNTGELFF
.,.,TRBJ1-2,TRBV7-9,TGTGCCAGCAGCCGCAGGACCTATGGCTACACCTTC,CASSRRTYGYTF
.,once,TRBJ1-3,TRBV29-1,TGCAGCGCGCAGGAAACTGGAAACACCATATATTTT,CSAQETGNTIYF
.,many,TRBJ2-2,TRBV12-3/TRBV12-4,TGTGCCAGCAGGCGGGACCATAACACCGGGGAGCTGTTTTTT,CASRRDHNTGELFF
.,.,TRBJ2-3,TRBV20-1,TGCAGCAGGGTGGAAAGTAACACAGATACGCAGTATTTT,CSRVESNTDTQYF
.,few,TRBJ1-2,TRBV20-1,TGCAGTGCTCCCACAGCTGAGGATGGCTACACCTTC,CSAPTAEDGYTF